A selection of T cell receptor beta chains follows, all from one sample in a study of blood T cells in healthy people across ages. TCRdb re-analysed the 5' RACE reads in MiXCR, keeping a single row per CDR3 protein. Of fewer than 950,000 distinct CDR3 sequences in the sample, roughly 35% were seen once. Sequences were obtained from blood. All receptors derive from a man in his late teens or twenties in good health. CDR3s include the opening cysteine and the closing phenylalanine or tryptophan. A D gene is named only where the DNA matches it firmly. A row's size may be missing; if present it is once, few, many or a size class.

.	many	TRBJ1-2	TRBV12-3/TRBV12-4	CASSLVDFRRKGENGYTF	TGTGCCAGCAGTTTAGTAGATTTCCGCCGGAAGGGTGAAAATGGCTACACCTTC
TRBD1	.	TRBJ1-2	TRBV10-2	CASSFGGLTGDGYTF	TGCGCCAGCAGTTTCGGAGGGCTGACAGGGGATGGCTACACCTTC
TRBD1	many	TRBJ1-2	TRBV29-1	CSVSGQGEDYGYTF	TGCAGCGTTAGCGGACAGGGCGAGGACTATGGCTACACCTTC
.	.	TRBJ1-6	TRBV9	CASSVGEGQFNSPLHF	TGTGCCAGCAGCGTAGGGGAAGGACAGTTTAATTCACCCCTCCACTTT
.	few	TRBJ2-5	TRBV27	CASSSLPGRETQYF	TGTGCCAGCAGTTCACTTCCGGGCAGGGAGACCCAGTACTTC
TRBD2	.	TRBJ2-3	TRBV7-2	CASSLEPSGSYTDTQYF	TGTGCCAGCAGCTTAGAACCTAGCGGGTCATACACAGATACGCAGTATTTT
.	many	TRBJ2-4	TRBV18	CASSPRDAKNIQYF	TGTGCCAGCTCACCAAGGGATGCCAAAAACATTCAGTACTTC
TRBD2	few	TRBJ2-1	TRBV20-1	CSARPSGGPYNEQFF	TGCAGTGCTAGGCCATCGGGGGGGCCCTACAATGAGCAGTTCTTC
.	.	TRBJ1-1	TRBV12-3/TRBV12-4	CASSPDLINTEAFF	TGTGCCAGCAGCCCCGATTTGATCAACACTGAAGCTTTCTTT
TRBD1	.	TRBJ2-5	TRBV29-1	CSVGGGQGLRETQYF	TGCAGCGTTGGCGGTGGACAGGGGTTACGAGAGACCCAGTACTTC
.	.	TRBJ2-3	TRBV6-2/TRBV6-3	CASSYEVFGTSNTDTQYF	TGTGCCAGCAGTTACGAAGTGTTTGGGACTTCCAACACAGATACGCAGTATTTT
.	.	TRBJ2-3	TRBV10-3	CAVSEIGGGGDTQYF	TGTGCCGTCAGTGAGATCGGAGGGGGCGGAGATACGCAGTATTTT
.	.	TRBJ1-1	TRBV7-2	CASSPDTLMNTEAFF	TGTGCCAGCAGCCCGGACACACTTATGAACACTGAAGCTTTCTTT